The next 17 T cell receptor beta chains were all read from a single sample in a study of T cell responses to AZD1222 COVID-19 vaccine. Method: immunoSEQ multiplex PCR; TCRdb's copy keeps in-frame clones and lacks some. This repertoire shows some 130,000 clones, roughly 90% found once; its top ten account for 2.6%. Sequences were derived from peripheral blood, sampled 28 days after the second AZD1222 dose. Source of these receptors: an adult who received the AZD1222 COVID-19 vaccine.

The V gene is TRBV3-1 (or the pseudogene TRBV3-2), the J gene TRBJ1-5; no definite D call. CDR3 length: 13 amino acids. Trimming removed 1 base from V and 5 bases from J, with 6 bases in between. Germline CDR1 is LGHDT and CDR2 is YNNKEL (reference sequence). CDR3 loop: CASSQGADQPQHF. CDR3 sequence (DNA): TGTGCCAGCAGCCAAGGGGCCGATCAGCCCCAGCATTTT.

The chain links TRBV6-5 to TRBJ2-7; D is unresolved. Looked up from germline, CDR1 is MNHEY and CDR2 is SVGAGI. Trimming took 6 bases from V and 6 from J, leaving 18 bases between them. The CDR3 extends over 14 amino acids. CDR3 nucleotides: TGTGCCAGCAGGACCTCGAGACCTCCAGTCGAGCAGTACTTC. Its translation is CASRTSRPPVEQYF.

This clone was counted between two and nine times. The V and J genes are TRBV6-5 and TRBJ1-2; a weak D match, TRBD1 (5 bases). Germline V lookup: CDR1 MNHEY, CDR2 SVGAGI. The CDR3 runs 13 residues. V was pared by 8 bases and J by 5 bases, with 15 bases between. CDR3 in DNA: TGTGCCAGCGCCCCCTCGGGGCGGTATGGCTACACCTTC. This codes for CASAPSGRYGYTF.

V is TRBV9 and J is TRBJ1-2, with D possibly matching TRBD1 (6 bases). V gave up 0 bases and J gave up 4 bases, with 10 bases separating them. This CDR3 comprises 14 residues. CDR1 and CDR2 from the germline V gene are SGDLS and YYNGEE. CDR3 loop: CASSVGTATYGYTF. CDR3 DNA sequence: TGTGCCAGCAGCGTAGGGACAGCTACCTATGGCTACACCTTC.

The CDR3 spells CAWTPTGQRVFF. DNA of the CDR3: TGTGCCTGGACCCCGACAGGACAAAGGGTGTTTTTT. This chain uses TRBV30 with TRBJ1-4; possible D gene TRBD1, 6 bases. Germline V gene lookup returns CDR1 GTSNPN and CDR2 SVGIG (reference sequence). Between the trimmed V and J ends, which lost 4 bases and 15 bases, there was a span of 18 bases. This CDR3 spans 12 amino acids.

The rearrangement joins TRBV6-5 to TRBJ2-3, with 10 bases identical to TRBD2. Germline CDR1 is MNHEY and CDR2 is SVGAGI. This CDR3 is built from 14 residues. The trim removed 7 bases at V and 4 bases at J, leaving 5 bases unmatched. The CDR3 DNA sequence: TGTGCCAGCACTCCAAGCGGGGGGGCAGATACGCAGTATTTT. Amino acids: CASTPSGGADTQYF.

The chain employs TRBV14 and TRBJ2-7; no clear D gene. From germline, CDR1 is SGHDN and CDR2 FVKESK. This CDR3 is built from 12 residues. V was pared by 3 bases and J by 4 bases, with 7 bases between. The DNA for the CDR3 is TGTGCCAGCAGCCAGCTAGTATACGAGCAGTACTTC. Protein sequence: CASSQLVYEQYF.

To note about this clone: At one boundary the junction diverges from the germline segment, which might be a read error. This rearrangement joins TRBV7-7 to TRBJ2-5, with 10 bases lining up with TRBD2. This CDR3 region has 17 residues. Germline CDR1 and CDR2: SSHAT and FNYEAQ (reference sequence). CDR3 in amino acids: CASSSAALAGMGETQYF. The CDR3 coding sequence is TGTGCTAGCAGCTCCGCAGCACTAGCGGGGATGGGGGAGACCCAGTACTTC.

This clone was picked up a small number of times. The rearrangement uses TRBV10-3 and TRBJ1-1, with 8 bases matching TRBD1. Per the germline V gene, CDR1 is ENHRY and CDR2 is SYGVKD. V lost 7 bases and J lost 1; bases outside the gene matches: 5. There are 14 residues in the CDR3. DNA of the CDR3: TGTGCCATCAAGACGGGACAGGCGAACACTGAAGCTTTCTTT. It encodes CAIKTGQANTEAFF.

The gene calls are TRBV19 and TRBJ1-3; 8 bases align to TRBD1. Looked up from germline, CDR1 is LNHDA and CDR2 is SQIVND (reference sequence). V dropped 7 bases and J dropped 1; count of bases not matched to a gene: 3. The CDR3 covers 14 residues. The CDR3 DNA follows: TGTGCCAGTAACAACAGGGGGTCTGGAAACACCATATATTTT. This encodes CASNNRGSGNTIYF.

This clone was detected only once. The CDR3 bases are TGTGCCAGCAGCCCAGGACAGCTTCTCAGTGAAGCTTTCTTT. Amino acids: CASSPGQLLSEAFF. The chain couples TRBV7-3 to TRBJ1-1; tentatively, D is TRBD1 (6 bases). The CDR3 covers 14 residues. Germline V gene sequence: CDR1 SGHTA, CDR2 FQGTGA. The V end was cut by 5 bases, the J end by 7 bases, with 17 bases between. The full variable domain, completed using reference TRBV7-3 and TRBJ1-1, is GAGVSQTPSNKVTEKGKYVELRCDPISGHTALYWYRQSLGQGPEFLIYFQGTGAADDSGLPNDRFFAVRPEGSVSTLKIQRTERGDSAVYLCASSPGQLLSEAFFGQGTRLTVV.

The chain is built from TRBV6-5 and TRBJ1-1, with D maybe TRBD1 (5 bases). The length of the CDR3 is 15 residues. CDR1 MNHEY and CDR2 SVGAGI come from the germline V gene. The V end was cut by 2 bases, the J end by 4 bases, with 14 bases between. CDR3: CASSYEGSGVTEAFF. The CDR3 DNA reads TGTGCCAGCAGTTACGAGGGGTCTGGCGTCACTGAAGCTTTCTTT.

The chain has TRBV19 and TRBJ1-1, with D possibly being TRBD1 (5 bases). Germline lookup yields CDR1 LNHDA and CDR2 SQIVND (reference sequence). Trimming removed 5 bases from V and 1 base from J, with 14 bases in between. The CDR3 has 15 amino acids. This chain's CDR3 is CASSSAGGRNTEAFF. The CDR3, as DNA: TGTGCCAGTAGTTCCGCCGGGGGTAGGAACACTGAAGCTTTCTTT.

This sequence joins TRBV6-2 or TRBV6-3 and TRBJ1-5; tentative D call: TRBD1 (5 bases). V was pared by 5 bases and J by 2 bases, with 10 bases between. The CDR3 totals 14 residues. CDR1 and CDR2 (germline): MNHEY, SVGEGT. The chain's CDR3 is CASSGPGRNQPQHF. DNA for the CDR3: TGTGCCAGCAGTGGGCCGGGGCGCAATCAGCCCCAGCATTTT.

The chain uses TRBV24-1 and TRBJ2-3; 8 nucleotides line up with TRBD1. J gave up 6 bases and V 4 bases, and 11 bases lay outside the gene matches. The CDR3 is made up of 16 amino acids. Germline CDR1 is KGHDR and CDR2 is SFDVKD. The CDR3 coding sequence is TGTGCCACCAGTGACACGCAGGGGGCGGACTCCGATACGCAGTATTTT. It codes for CATSDTQGADSDTQYF.

The chain has TRBV27 and TRBJ2-5, with 9 bases identical to TRBD1. Trimming took 6 bases from V and 1 from J; bases not matched to a gene: 12. The CDR3 runs 17 residues. The germline V gene has CDR1 MNHEY and CDR2 SMNVEV (reference sequence). CDR3 residues: CASRPGTGLRSQETQYF. The CDR3 nucleotides read TGTGCCAGCAGGCCCGGGACAGGGTTGAGAAGCCAAGAGACCCAGTACTTC.

The chain combines TRBV18 with TRBJ1-2, with D possibly TRBD1 on 6 matching bases. Trimming removed 6 bases from V and 6 bases from J, with 14 bases in between. The CDR3 sequence is 13 residues long. The germline gives CDR1 KGHSH, CDR2 LQKENI. CDR3 in amino acids: CASSPRQADGYTF. CDR3 nucleotide sequence: TGTGCCAGCTCTCCCCGACAGGCCGATGGCTACACCTTC. Based on the CDR3 plus reference TRBV18 and TRBJ1-2, the full variable domain is NAGVMQNPRHLVRRRGQEARLRCSPMKGHSHVYWYRQLPEEGLKFMVYLQKENIIDESGMPKERFSAEFPKEGPSILRIQQVVRGDSAAYFCASSPRQADGYTFGSGTRLTVV.